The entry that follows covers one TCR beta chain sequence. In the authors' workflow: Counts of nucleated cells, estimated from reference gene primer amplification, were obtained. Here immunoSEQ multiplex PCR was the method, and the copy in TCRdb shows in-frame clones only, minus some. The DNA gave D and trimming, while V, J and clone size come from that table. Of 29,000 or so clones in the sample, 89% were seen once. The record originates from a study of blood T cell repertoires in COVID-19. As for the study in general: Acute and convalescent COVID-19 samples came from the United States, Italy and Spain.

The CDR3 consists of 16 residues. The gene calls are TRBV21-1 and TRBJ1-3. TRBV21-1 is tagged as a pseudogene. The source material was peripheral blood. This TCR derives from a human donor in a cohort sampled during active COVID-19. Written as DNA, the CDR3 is TGTGCCAGCAGCATGGCGGGGGGCCACTCTGGAAACACCATATATTTT. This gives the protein CASSMAGGHSGNTIYF.